Following are 31 T cell receptor beta chains from one sample sequenced in a study of cytomegalovirus exposure and HLA in healthy donors. PCR was performed using 60 Vbeta and 13 Jbeta primers. TCRdb's table, derived via immunoSEQ multiplex PCR, lists solely in-frame clones and lacks some. The sample contains about 180,000 clones, about 81% of which appear only once. Source material: PBMCs. The source of these receptors is a middle-aged man in good health and CMV-seronegative.

This chain connects TRBV28 to TRBJ2-3; D gene uncertain. Per the germline V gene, CDR1 is MDHEN and CDR2 is SYDVKM. Trimming shortened V by 6 bases and J by 3 bases, and 13 bases separated the two germline ends. The CDR3 spans 14 residues. The CDR3 reads CASSPLSGTDTQYF. The CDR3 DNA sequence: TGTGCCAGCAGCCCTCTCTCCGGGACAGATACGCAGTATTTT.

The chain combines TRBV4-2 with TRBJ2-7; 9 positions agree with TRBD1. CDR1 and CDR2 from the germline V gene are LGHNA and YNFKEQ. This CDR3 has 16 residues. V trimming: 2 bases; J trimming: 0 bases; junction bases outside the gene matches: 5. The CDR3 sequence: CASSQPLGQGSYEQYF. In DNA form, the CDR3 reads TGTGCCAGCAGCCAACCACTGGGACAGGGCTCCTACGAGCAGTACTTC.

The rearrangement links TRBV5-1 to TRBJ2-7; D gene uncertain. Germline assignment: CDR1 SGHRS and CDR2 YFSETQ. This CDR3 has 15 amino acids. The V gene lost 2 bases and the J gene lost 5 bases, with 17 bases spanning the gap. The CDR3 DNA follows: TGCGCCAGCAGCTTAAATCTCCAAGTGAGTGACGAGCAGTACTTC. Its translation: CASSLNLQVSDEQYF.

The chain has TRBV5-1 and TRBJ2-7; 11 bases match TRBD2. CDR1 SGHRS and CDR2 YFSETQ come from the germline V gene. The J segment lost 0 bases and the V segment lost 0 bases, leaving 5 bases of the junction unmatched. This CDR3 contains 17 residues. CDR3 DNA sequence: TGCGCCAGCAGCTTGGCCCACGGGACTAGCGGCTCCTACGAGCAGTACTTC. This sequence encodes CASSLAHGTSGSYEQYF. The whole variable domain, remainder taken from reference TRBV5-1 and TRBJ2-7, is KAGVTQTPRYLIKTRGQQVTLSCSPISGHRSVSWYQQTPGQGLQFLFEYFSETQRNKGNFPGRFSGRQFSNSRSEMNVSTLELGDSALYLCASSLAHGTSGSYEQYFGPGTRLTVT.

The V gene is TRBV7-3, the J gene TRBJ1-2; 7 bases are shared with TRBD1. V dropped 5 bases and J dropped 8; count of bases not matched to a gene: 17. Germline CDR1 and CDR2: SGHTA and FQGTGA. The CDR3 runs 16 residues. The CDR3 is CASSPRIGGGAEGYTF. CDR3 nucleotide sequence: TGTGCCAGCAGCCCCCGTATTGGAGGGGGCGCAGAAGGCTACACCTTC.

This clone showed up just once. The V gene is TRBV7-3, the J gene TRBJ2-3, with 10 positions matching TRBD1. Germline loops: CDR1 SGHTA, CDR2 FQGTGA. This CDR3 contains 15 residues. After removal of 5 bases from V and 5 bases from J, the junction contained 7 bases not matched to a gene. CDR3 sequence reads: CASSHPGQGLDTQYF. The CDR3 DNA reads as TGTGCCAGCAGCCATCCGGGACAGGGGTTAGATACGCAGTATTTT.

This chain connects TRBV7-2 to TRBJ2-7; 7 positions match TRBD2. V was clipped by 1 base and J by 2 bases; unmatched bases: 8. In germline, CDR1 is SGHTA, CDR2 FQGNSA. The CDR3 covers 16 residues. CDR3 DNA: TGTGCCAGCAGCTTAGGGTGGCGGGGGATAACCTACGAGCAGTACTTC. It specifies CASSLGWRGITYEQYF.

The rearrangement uses TRBV7-8 and TRBJ2-7; 7 positions match TRBD1. Germline CDR1 and CDR2: SGHVS and FQNEAQ. This CDR3 has 15 amino acids. Germline trimming cut 1 base from V and 5 bases from J; bases unmatched to any gene: 8. CDR3 DNA: TGTGCCAGCAGCTTAGGGGTGACAGGGAAGAACGAGCAGTACTTC. It specifies CASSLGVTGKNEQYF.

This clone was seen just once. The chain is built from TRBV15 and TRBJ2-1, with TRBD2 matching over 11 bases. Germline loops: CDR1 LNHNV, CDR2 YYDKDF (reference sequence). This CDR3 has 15 amino acids. V was pared by 8 bases and J by 7 bases, with 10 bases of the junction left unmatched. CDR3 region: CATGGTSGPRNEQFF. The CDR3 DNA reads TGTGCCACCGGGGGGACTAGCGGACCGAGGAATGAGCAGTTCTTC.

The chain combines TRBV6-5 with TRBJ2-1; D call uncertain. Trimming stripped 0 bases from V and 0 bases from J, with 9 bases between. Looked up from germline, CDR1 is MNHEY and CDR2 is SVGAGI. The CDR3 totals 16 residues. The CDR3 DNA sequence: TGTGCCAGCAGTTACTCAGTACAAAACTCCTACAATGAGCAGTTCTTC. Its translation: CASSYSVQNSYNEQFF.

The chain joins TRBV5-6 to TRBJ2-1; tentatively, D is TRBD1 (7 bases). Germline loops: CDR1 SGHDT, CDR2 YYEEEE. The CDR3 has 16 residues. The ends were cut back, 4 bases at V and 1 base at J, with 15 bases in the middle. The CDR3 region is CASSRRPGGSYNEQFF. In DNA, the CDR3 is TGTGCCAGCAGCAGGCGACCAGGGGGGTCCTACAATGAGCAGTTCTTC. The whole variable domain, filled in from reference TRBV5-6 and TRBJ2-1, reads DAGVTQSPTHLIKTRGQQVTLRCSPKSGHDTVSWYQQALGQGPQFIFQYYEEEERQRGNFPDRFSGHQFPNYSSELNVNALLLGDSALYLCASSRRPGGSYNEQFFGPGTRLTVL.

The chain joins TRBV18 to TRBJ2-1; 7 nucleotides line up with TRBD1. The V gene's germline CDR1 is KGHSH and CDR2 LQKENI. CDR3 size: 14 residues. With 6 bases clipped from V and 4 bases from J, the junction kept 6 bases outside the gene matches. CDR3 in DNA: TGTGCCAGCTCCCACAAGGGACAGTACAATGAGCAGTTCTTC. Its protein product is CASSHKGQYNEQFF.

This clone was observed a single time. The chain uses TRBV2 and TRBJ1-1; tentative D call: TRBD1 (5 bases). The CDR3 sequence is 15 residues long. Germline V gene lookup returns CDR1 SNHLY and CDR2 FYNNEI. The ends were cut back, 5 bases at V and 4 bases at J, with 17 bases in the middle. This chain's CDR3 is CASSPQGLRTTEAFF. In nucleotides, the CDR3 is TGTGCCAGCAGTCCCCAGGGACTTAGGACCACTGAAGCTTTCTTT.

CDR3 sequence (DNA): TGTGCCAGCAGTGACCCAACACAGGGAAAGGCTCAGCCCCAGCATTTT. Its translation: CASSDPTQGKAQPQHF. V and J are TRBV2 and TRBJ1-5, with D maybe TRBD1 (6 bases). V lost 3 bases and J 6 bases, leaving 18 bases between the germline ends. The germline V gene encodes CDR1 SNHLY and CDR2 FYNNEI. The length of the CDR3 is 16 residues.

This chain connects TRBV7-2 to TRBJ2-7; no reliable D call. The CDR3 consists of 14 residues. Germline CDR1 is SGHTA and CDR2 is FQGNSA. Trimming took 1 base from V and 2 from J, leaving 9 bases between them. As DNA, the CDR3 is TGTGCCAGCAGCTTAGGTCCAGGAACCTACGAGCAGTACTTC. Amino acids: CASSLGPGTYEQYF.

V usage is TRBV30 and J usage is TRBJ2-7; 8 nucleotides align to TRBD1. The ends lost 3 bases at V and 5 bases at J; junction bases unmatched: 9. Germline V gene sequence: CDR1 GTSNPN, CDR2 SVGIG (reference sequence). This CDR3 comprises 14 residues. CDR3 sequence: CAWSDRGLGDEQYF. The CDR3 DNA reads as TGTGCCTGGAGCGACAGGGGACTGGGCGACGAGCAGTACTTC.

The gene calls are TRBV28 and TRBJ1-3, with D maybe TRBD1 (6 bases). Germline loops: CDR1 MDHEN, CDR2 SYDVKM. There are 14 residues in the CDR3. V was cut by 7 bases and J by 5 bases, with 15 bases left in between. This CDR3 reads CASIKQGGRNTIYF. The CDR3 bases are TGTGCCAGCATTAAACAGGGTGGAAGAAACACCATATATTTT.

This rearrangement joins TRBV28 to TRBJ2-5; 7 bases align to TRBD2. Germline-derived CDR1 and CDR2 are MDHEN and SYDVKM. The CDR3 consists of 15 residues. V shed 7 bases, J shed 1 base, and the junction held 9 bases outside the gene matches. This chain's CDR3 is CASINTLAPQETQYF. The CDR3 coding sequence is TGTGCCAGCATTAACACACTAGCGCCCCAAGAGACCCAGTACTTC.

This rearrangement joins TRBV28 to TRBJ2-7; 11 nucleotides align to TRBD2. The CDR3 covers 15 residues. Germline CDR1 MDHEN, CDR2 SYDVKM. With 7 bases clipped from V and 1 base from J, the junction kept 6 bases outside the gene matches. This chain's CDR3 is CASKPGTSGSYEQYF. Here the CDR3 DNA reads TGTGCCAGCAAACCCGGGACTAGCGGATCCTACGAGCAGTACTTC.

This clone was seen only once. The chain has TRBV28 and TRBJ1-1, with 7 nucleotides matching TRBD1. Looked up from germline, CDR1 is MDHEN and CDR2 is SYDVKM. V lost 7 bases, J lost 1 base, and 12 bases stayed unmatched. CDR3 length equals 16 residues. The chain's CDR3 is CASISFPGQANTEAFF. CDR3 coding DNA: TGTGCCAGCATCTCTTTCCCCGGACAGGCGAACACTGAAGCTTTCTTT.

The V gene is TRBV7-2, the J gene TRBJ2-7, with D tentatively TRBD1 (5 bases). V lost 4 bases and J lost 5, with 15 bases in between. In germline, CDR1 is SGHTA, CDR2 FQGNSA. This CDR3 is 14 amino acids long. CDR3 in amino acids: CASSSSISGNEQYF. Here the CDR3 DNA reads TGTGCCAGCAGCTCCAGCATCTCAGGGAACGAGCAGTACTTC.

The V call is TRBV9, the J call TRBJ2-3; no reliable D call. The CDR3 is made up of 15 amino acids. V lost 3 bases, J lost 2 bases, and 13 bases lay in between. The germline V gene encodes CDR1 SGDLS and CDR2 YYNGEE. The CDR3 bases are TGTGCCAGCAGCGGCCGAAGCGCCCTCACAGATACGCAGTATTTT. This translates into CASSGRSALTDTQYF.

This chain uses TRBV5-4 with TRBJ2-2; 11 positions match TRBD2. This CDR3 has 16 amino acids. Germline lookup yields CDR1 SGHNT and CDR2 YYREEE (reference sequence). Losses at the gene ends were 4 bases for V and 7 bases for J; bases not matched to a gene: 9. Written as DNA, the CDR3 is TGTGCCAGCAGCCGGGGGGCTAGCGGGGGGCACGGGGAGCTGTTTTTT. Amino acids: CASSRGASGGHGELFF.

The rearrangement joins TRBV7-9 to TRBJ2-3; D gene unclear. The CDR3 has 13 amino acids. The germline V and J ends were trimmed by 3 bases and 5 bases, with 9 bases remaining between them. Germline values: CDR1 SEHNR, CDR2 FQNEAQ (reference sequence). The CDR3 here is CASSFWQRDTQYF. Written as DNA, the CDR3 is TGTGCCAGCAGCTTTTGGCAAAGAGATACGCAGTATTTT.

This chain joins TRBV6-1 and TRBJ2-1, with D possibly being TRBD2 (7 bases). Germline V gives CDR1 MNHNS, CDR2 SASEGT. There are 15 residues in the CDR3. V dropped 7 bases and J dropped 3 bases, with 16 bases sitting between them. The CDR3 here is CASTKRGGSYNEQFF. CDR3 DNA: TGTGCCAGCACCAAAAGGGGGGGGAGCTACAATGAGCAGTTCTTC.

This chain connects TRBV10-3 to TRBJ1-2, with D perhaps matching TRBD1 (5 bases). V was clipped by 6 bases and J by 5 bases, with 16 bases between them. The CDR3 spans 14 residues. Germline CDR1 and CDR2: ENHRY and SYGVKD. The CDR3 nucleotides read TGTGCCATCAGCAGGGACGGGAGCCCATATGGCTACACCTTC. Translation gives CAISRDGSPYGYTF.

The rearrangement links TRBV7-8 to TRBJ2-3; tentatively, D is TRBD1 (6 bases). Germline V gene data show CDR1 as SGHVS and CDR2 as FQNEAQ. V gave up 5 bases and J gave up 0 bases, with 12 bases separating them. The CDR3 contains 15 residues. The CDR3 spells CASSLRGGSTDTQYF. In DNA form, the CDR3 reads TGTGCCAGCAGCCTCAGGGGCGGAAGCACAGATACGCAGTATTTT.

The V call is TRBV6-1, the J call TRBJ2-7; 9 bases fit TRBD1. V shed 4 bases, J shed 1 base, and the junction held 11 bases outside the gene matches. Germline assignment: CDR1 MNHNS and CDR2 SASEGT. CDR3 length: 17 amino acids. The DNA for the CDR3 is TGTGCCAGCAGTGGACCTTTTCCGGGACAGGGTTCCTACGAGCAGTACTTC. Translated: CASSGPFPGQGSYEQYF.

This sequence joins TRBV6-5 and TRBJ1-2, with D unclear. CDR1 MNHEY and CDR2 SVGAGI come from the germline V gene. The CDR3 runs to 14 residues. Trimming took off 5 bases at V and 4 bases at J, with 14 bases between the two ends. CDR3 protein: CASSAEVIGYGYTF. CDR3 nucleotide sequence: TGTGCCAGCAGTGCTGAAGTGATCGGCTATGGCTACACCTTC.

The chain combines TRBV6-1 with TRBJ2-3, with TRBD1 matching over 7 bases. V shed 0 bases and J 4 bases; nucleotides not matched to a gene: 7. Germline values: CDR1 MNHNS, CDR2 SASEGT. This CDR3 has 16 amino acids. CDR3 residues: CASSEALGGFADTQYF. CDR3 nucleotide sequence: TGTGCCAGCAGTGAAGCGCTAGGGGGCTTCGCAGATACGCAGTATTTT.

The CDR3 bases are TGTGCCAGCAGCTCAGGGTTCAACGTCCTGACTTTC. It translates to CASSSGFNVLTF. The J gene is TRBJ2-6, the V gene TRBV7-2; tentatively, D is TRBD1 (5 bases). The CDR3 totals 12 residues. Germline values: CDR1 SGHTA, CDR2 FQGNSA. Trimming pared 4 bases from V and 9 bases from J, leaving 7 bases between.